One and the same sample provided the 10 T cell receptor beta chains below, sequenced in a study of blood T cell repertoires in COVID-19. Measured with immunoSEQ multiplex PCR; TCRdb has only the in-frame clones, and not every one. Of under 250,000 clones listed, 85% were seen once; the top ten hold about 3%. The source material was peripheral blood. Receptors were obtained from a man aged 45-65 years who had recovered from COVID-19.

A single count supports this clone. Other DNA sequences in the same sample also yield this CDR3. CDR3 DNA sequence: TGTGCCAGCAGAAGACAGGGTACGAACACTGAAGCTTTCTTT. This gives the protein CASRRQGTNTEAFF. The rearrangement uses TRBV6-5 and TRBJ1-1; 7 bases agree with TRBD1. This CDR3 is built from 14 residues. The germline CDR1 and CDR2 sequences are MNHEY and SVGAGI. The V segment lost 6 bases and the J segment 1 base; nucleotides outside the gene matches: 5.

V usage is TRBV28 and J usage is TRBJ2-2; tentatively, D is TRBD1 (5 bases). V was pared by 6 bases and J by 2 bases, with 13 bases between. CDR3 size: 15 residues. CDR1 is MDHEN, CDR2 SYDVKM, per germline. The DNA for the CDR3 is TGTGCCAGCAGACCCGGACGGACAAACACCGGGGAGCTGTTTTTT. This codes for CASRPGRTNTGELFF.

The J gene is TRBJ2-4, the V gene TRBV28; 7 bases align to TRBD2. Trimming cost V 5 bases and J 1 base; bases outside gene matches: 2. There are 14 residues in the CDR3. Per germline, CDR1 MDHEN and CDR2 SYDVKM. The CDR3 coding sequence is TGTGCCAGCAGTCCCGGGGGGGCCAAAAACATTCAGTACTTC. Translated, it gives CASSPGGAKNIQYF.

CDR3 region: CATSRRGSTDTQYF. DNA of the CDR3: TGTGCCACCAGCAGACGCGGATCTACAGATACGCAGTATTTT. The chain has TRBV15 and TRBJ2-3; D is unclear. V dropped 2 bases and J dropped 3 bases, with 9 bases sitting between them. Germline V gene data show CDR1 as LNHNV and CDR2 as YYDKDF (reference sequence). The CDR3 sequence is 14 residues long.

A few counts support this clone. V gene TRBV13 combines with J gene TRBJ2-7; D perhaps matches TRBD2 (5 bases). Germline values: CDR1 PRHDT, CDR2 FYEKMQ (reference sequence). The V and J ends lost 6 bases and 3 bases respectively, with 18 bases between them. The CDR3 is 15 amino acids. CDR3 loop: CASRSRAGLNYEQYF. The CDR3, as DNA: TGTGCCAGCAGGTCACGGGCGGGCCTCAACTACGAGCAGTACTTC.

The V gene is TRBV4-1, the J gene TRBJ2-2; 13 bases are a match to TRBD2. V trimming: 1 base; J trimming: 5 bases; junction bases outside the gene matches: 1. Germline V gives CDR1 MGHRA, CDR2 YSYEKL. The CDR3 loop spans 16 amino acids. The CDR3, as DNA: TGCGCCAGCAGCCAAGGACTAGCGGGAGGAACCGGGGAGCTGTTTTTT. This codes for CASSQGLAGGTGELFF.

This chain joins TRBV19 and TRBJ1-1; D uncertain. Per the germline V gene, CDR1 is LNHDA and CDR2 is SQIVND (reference sequence). This CDR3 is built from 13 residues. The germline V and J ends were trimmed by 3 bases and 7 bases, with 12 bases remaining between them. The DNA of the CDR3 is TGTGCCAGTAGTATCTGGGAGATGGGTGAAGCTTTCTTT. Amino acids: CASSIWEMGEAFF.

This chain connects TRBV2 to TRBJ2-1, with 9 bases that match TRBD2. The CDR3 spans 14 residues. Unmatched junction bases numbered 6, after V lost 5 bases and J lost 7 bases. The germline V gene has CDR1 SNHLY and CDR2 FYNNEI. The CDR3 DNA sequence: TGTGCCAGCAGTCTAGCGGGGACTCGAAATGAGCAGTTCTTC. Its protein is CASSLAGTRNEQFF. Full variable domain (rest looked up from reference TRBV2 and TRBJ2-1): EPEVTQTPSHQVTQMGQEVILRCVPISNHLYFYWYRQILGQKVEFLVSFYNNEISEKSEIFDDQFSVERPDGSNFTLKIRSTKLEDSAMYFCASSLAGTRNEQFFGPGTRLTVL.

The chain has TRBV19 and TRBJ2-2; D possibly corresponds to TRBD1 (5 bases). Germline assignment: CDR1 LNHDA and CDR2 SQIVND (reference sequence). V was cut by 6 bases and J by 2 bases, with 10 bases left in between. The CDR3 consists of 14 residues. CDR3 residues: CASRRGTNTGELFF. In DNA form, the CDR3 reads TGTGCCAGTAGAAGGGGCACCAACACCGGGGAGCTGTTTTTT.

The rearrangement uses TRBV28 and TRBJ2-4; 8 bases are a match to TRBD1. Germline loops: CDR1 MDHEN, CDR2 SYDVKM. The CDR3 has 18 residues. The V gene end was trimmed by 6 bases and the J gene end by 0 bases; junction bases not matched to a gene: 13. This CDR3 is CASRPRDRGVVAKNIQYF. The CDR3 DNA follows: TGTGCCAGCAGACCCCGAGACAGGGGCGTCGTAGCCAAAAACATTCAGTACTTC.